The 5 T cell receptor beta chains below come from one sample, sequenced in a study of blood T cell repertoires in COVID-19. Profiled with immunoSEQ multiplex PCR; TCRdb holds only in-frame clones, not every one. The table records 120,000 to 150,000 clones, about four fifths of them present only once. Sequencing used peripheral blood. The receptor set was obtained from a human donor in a cohort sampled during active COVID-19.

The chain carries TRBV12-3 or TRBV12-4 and TRBJ1-6; D remains ambiguous. The germline V and J ends were trimmed by 7 bases and 9 bases, with 13 bases remaining between them. The CDR3 is 13 residues long. CDR3 sequence: CASMGQRVSPLHF. The CDR3 DNA sequence: TGTGCCAGCATGGGTCAGAGGGTTTCACCCCTCCACTTT.

The gene calls are TRBV19 and TRBJ2-1, with 12 bases fitting TRBD2. In germline, CDR1 is LNHDA, CDR2 SQIVND (reference sequence). With 5 bases clipped from V and 6 bases from J, the junction kept 5 bases outside the gene matches. The CDR3 is 15 residues long. CDR3 region: CASSHLAGGPNEQFF. The CDR3 nucleotides are TGTGCCAGTAGTCATCTAGCGGGGGGGCCCAATGAGCAGTTCTTC.

Written as DNA, the CDR3 is TGTGCCAGCAGCGTAGCCGTCCAGGGCCTCAGCCGCACCTTC. This sequence encodes CASSVAVQGLSRTF. This sequence joins TRBV9 and TRBJ1-2; D is perhaps TRBD1 (5 bases). The CDR3 has 14 residues. V lost 0 bases and J lost 13, with 19 bases in between. The V gene's germline CDR1 is SGDLS and CDR2 YYNGEE.

The V call is TRBV7-2, the J call TRBJ1-5; D possibly corresponds to TRBD1 (5 bases). From germline, CDR1 is SGHTA and CDR2 FQGNSA. V was cut by 5 bases and J by 7 bases, with 15 bases left in between. The CDR3 sequence is 14 residues long. The CDR3: CASSLGPGGQPQHF. CDR3 nucleotide sequence: TGTGCCAGCAGCCTAGGCCCGGGGGGACAGCCCCAGCATTTT.

The genes are TRBV7-6 and TRBJ2-1; 8 bases are shared with TRBD2. Looked up from germline, CDR1 is SGHVS and CDR2 is FNYEAQ. The CDR3 consists of 15 residues. Trimming cost V 1 base and J 3 bases; bases outside gene matches: 2. CDR3 DNA sequence: TGTGCCAGCAGCTTAGGAGCGGGGGTCTACAATGAGCAGTTCTTC. This translates into CASSLGAGVYNEQFF.